This T cell receptor (beta chain) appears in the sequencing data of a study of blood T cell repertoires in COVID-19. Study at large: The United States, Italy and Spain were the sources of the acute and convalescent COVID-19 samples. Sources were T cells, B-cell-depleted T cells, or PBMCs; the material itself was cDNA or gDNA.

Germline CDR1 is MNHEY and CDR2 is SMNVEV (reference sequence). CDR3 length equals 17 residues. Losses at the gene ends were 5 bases for V and 1 base for J; bases not matched to a gene: 9. Recruited during active infection, patients (from Seattle) were subsequently followed longitudinally. Under the authors' procedure: Nucleated cell counts were estimated from reference gene primer amplification. The table came from immunoSEQ multiplex PCR; TCRdb's copy has only in-frame clones and leaves some out. V and J calls and clone size follow that table, whereas D and trimming were derived from the DNA. The table includes 150,000 to 200,000 clones, 81% detected once.

The V gene is TRBV27, the J gene TRBJ1-4; 8 bases fit TRBD1. This TCR was recovered from a woman of 80 years or more with COVID-19, enrolled during active disease. Sequencing used peripheral blood. CDR3 sequence: CASSRSPTGGTNEKLFF. CDR3 DNA: TGTGCCAGCAGTAGAAGCCCAACAGGGGGAACTAATGAAAAACTGTTTTTT.